The 25 T cell receptor beta chains listed next were all sequenced from one sample in a study of T cell clusters in autoimmune cytopenias. One tube held mixed TRB-A and TRB-B primer pools for touch-down PCR. TCRdb re-called the multiplex PCR reads, yielding one record per CDR3 amino acid sequence without DNA. Its clone listing holds over 7,500 distinct CDR3 sequences. TRB amplification used roughly 250 ng of peripheral blood genomic DNA. The sequenced sample was peripheral blood. These receptors were obtained from a human donor with an autoimmune cytopenia or autoimmune hepatitis (not recorded which).

This clonotype ranks as medium-sized in terms of frequency. The chain employs TRBV5-6 and TRBJ2-3; TCRdb's D gene call, TRBD1, goes unchecked for lack of DNA. Looked up from germline, CDR1 is SGHDT and CDR2 is YYEEEE. The CDR3 spans 13 residues. CDR3 amino acids: CASSYGQADTQYF.

By frequency, this clonotype registers medium-sized. The V call is TRBV6-1, the J call TRBJ2-7. This CDR3 is 13 amino acids long. In germline, CDR1 is MNHNS, CDR2 SASEGT. The CDR3 reads CASKARSIDEQYF.

V gene TRBV6-5 combines with J gene TRBJ1-5; TCRdb's D call, TRBD1, is unchecked because there is no DNA. The CDR3 covers 14 residues. Looked up from germline, CDR1 is MNHEY and CDR2 is SVGAGI. CDR3 region: CASSYDRSNQPQHF.

The chain employs TRBV19 and TRBJ1-1. The CDR3 covers 13 residues. The germline CDR1 and CDR2 sequences are LNHDA and SQIVND (reference sequence). The CDR3 sequence is CASSRVKNTEAFF.

This clonotype is labeled medium-sized based on frequency. The chain links TRBV12-3 or TRBV12-4 to TRBJ1-4; as DNA is missing, the TRBD1 call by TCRdb cannot be tested. This CDR3 has 14 residues. This CDR3 reads CASMQGGSNEKLFF.

The genes are TRBV6-2 or TRBV6-3 and TRBJ1-5; TCRdb gives TRBD1 as the D gene, but with no DNA this cannot be confirmed. CDR1 MNHEY and CDR2 SVGEGT come from the germline V gene. The CDR3 totals 15 residues. The chain's CDR3 is CASRPPGQSHQPQHF.

According to its frequency, this clonotype is medium-sized. The chain uses TRBV27 and TRBJ1-1. The CDR3 is 15 amino acids. Germline CDR1 reads MNHEY; CDR2 reads SMNVEV (reference sequence). The CDR3 sequence is CASRSRASANTEAFF.

The V and J genes are TRBV15 and TRBJ1-1; the TRBD1 assignment by TCRdb is unverifiable without DNA. The CDR3 totals 15 residues. Per germline, CDR1 LNHNV and CDR2 YYDKDF (reference sequence). The CDR3 sequence is CATSPPGRRGAEAFF.

J is TRBJ1-2 and V is TRBV6-2 or TRBV6-3; TCRdb gives TRBD1 as the D gene, but with no DNA this cannot be confirmed. Germline CDR1 MNHEY, CDR2 SVGEGT. The CDR3 loop spans 12 amino acids. The CDR3 reads CASSTQGRGYTF.

This rearrangement joins TRBV11-2 to TRBJ1-6; there is no DNA to check the TCRdb D call of TRBD1. The germline V gene encodes CDR1 SGHAT and CDR2 FQNNGV. The CDR3 consists of 19 residues. The CDR3 is CASSPGVLVGGTGGAPLHF.

This clonotype is labeled medium-sized based on frequency. CDR3 residues: CASSFTVNQPQHF. The chain recombines TRBV6-5 with TRBJ1-5. The CDR3 consists of 13 residues. The germline V gene encodes CDR1 MNHEY and CDR2 SVGAGI.

The gene calls are TRBV7-6 and TRBJ2-1; checking the TCRdb D call of TRBD2 is not possible without DNA. This CDR3 region has 16 residues. Germline CDR1 is SGHVS and CDR2 is FNYEAQ. The CDR3 region is CASSLTHSGGYNEQFF.

This chain joins TRBV5-4 and TRBJ2-7; the D call of TRBD1 rests on TCRdb alone, since no DNA is present to check it. There are 14 residues in the CDR3. Germline V gene sequence: CDR1 SGHNT, CDR2 YYREEE (reference sequence). CDR3 region: CASSTGGTGYEQYF.

CDR3 in amino acids: CASSLGAVGYTF. This sequence joins TRBV7-6 and TRBJ1-2. This CDR3 has 12 residues. Germline V lookup: CDR1 SGHVS, CDR2 FNYEAQ.

The V and J genes are TRBV29-1 and TRBJ2-1; the TCRdb call, TRBD1, lacks DNA for checking. This CDR3 has 13 residues. Germline V gives CDR1 SQVTM, CDR2 ANQGSEA. The CDR3 region is CSVGRQGAYEQFF.

J is TRBJ2-5 and V is TRBV5-6. Germline values: CDR1 SGHDT, CDR2 YYEEEE. CDR3 length: 14 residues. CDR3 in amino acids: CASSLWGSMETQYF.

Considering frequency, this clonotype is medium-sized. V is TRBV6-2 or TRBV6-3 and J is TRBJ2-3; TCRdb calls TRBD2, which cannot be checked without DNA. The V gene's germline CDR1 is MNHEY and CDR2 SVGEGT. The CDR3 length is 17 residues. This CDR3 is CASNNDPGLLPYDTQYF.

According to its frequency, this clonotype is medium-sized. CDR3 sequence reads: CASSYRSGGSYTF. The V call is TRBV6-5, the J call TRBJ1-2. The germline V gene has CDR1 MNHEY and CDR2 SVGAGI. This CDR3 has 13 residues.

The genes are TRBV5-1 and TRBJ2-7; without DNA, the TCRdb call of TRBD1 cannot be checked. Germline CDR1 SGHRS, CDR2 YFSETQ. This CDR3 comprises 12 residues. CDR3 residues: CASSLWGNEQYF.

The gene calls are TRBV11-2 and TRBJ2-3; no DNA is available, so the TRBD2 call from TCRdb remains unchecked. This CDR3 is 15 amino acids long. Germline-derived CDR1 and CDR2 are SGHAT and FQNNGV. This chain's CDR3 is CASSHSGGASDTQYF.

This clonotype is medium-sized by frequency. The gene calls are TRBV6-5 and TRBJ1-1. This CDR3 is 14 amino acids long. Germline values: CDR1 MNHEY, CDR2 SVGAGI. CDR3 protein: CASSYLAKSSKAFF.

The chain recombines TRBV5-1 with TRBJ2-7; lacking DNA, the TRBD1 call made by TCRdb goes unchecked. The CDR3 loop spans 15 amino acids. The germline V gene has CDR1 SGHRS and CDR2 YFSETQ. The CDR3 loop reads CATTSGTGARHEQYF. The whole variable domain, filled in from reference TRBV5-1 and TRBJ2-7, reads KAGVTQTPRYLIKTRGQQVTLSCSPISGHRSVSWYQQTPGQGLQFLFEYFSETQRNKGNFPGRFSGRQFSNSRSEMNVSTLELGDSALYLCATTSGTGARHEQYFGPGTRLTVT.

The chain couples TRBV30 to TRBJ1-6. The CDR3 runs 15 residues. The germline CDR1 and CDR2 sequences are GTSNPN and SVGIG (reference sequence). The chain's CDR3 is CASEGRVSYNSPLHF. Looking up the rest from reference TRBV30 and TRBJ1-6 gives the full variable domain: SQTIHQWPATLVQPVGSPLSLECTVEGTSNPNLYWYRQAAGRGLQLLFYSVGIGQISSEVPQNLSASRPQDRQFILSSKKLLLSDSGFYLCASEGRVSYNSPLHFGNGTRLTVT.

This rearrangement joins TRBV6-4 to TRBJ2-7. There are 12 residues in the CDR3. Germline CDR1 MRHNA, CDR2 SNTAGT. CDR3 in amino acids: CANSGLGYEQYF.

The rearrangement links TRBV11-2 to TRBJ1-1; TCRdb returns TRBD1, unconfirmable since there is no DNA. The germline V gene encodes CDR1 SGHAT and CDR2 FQNNGV. The CDR3 is made up of 14 amino acids. The CDR3 sequence is CASRGGGQYTEAFF.